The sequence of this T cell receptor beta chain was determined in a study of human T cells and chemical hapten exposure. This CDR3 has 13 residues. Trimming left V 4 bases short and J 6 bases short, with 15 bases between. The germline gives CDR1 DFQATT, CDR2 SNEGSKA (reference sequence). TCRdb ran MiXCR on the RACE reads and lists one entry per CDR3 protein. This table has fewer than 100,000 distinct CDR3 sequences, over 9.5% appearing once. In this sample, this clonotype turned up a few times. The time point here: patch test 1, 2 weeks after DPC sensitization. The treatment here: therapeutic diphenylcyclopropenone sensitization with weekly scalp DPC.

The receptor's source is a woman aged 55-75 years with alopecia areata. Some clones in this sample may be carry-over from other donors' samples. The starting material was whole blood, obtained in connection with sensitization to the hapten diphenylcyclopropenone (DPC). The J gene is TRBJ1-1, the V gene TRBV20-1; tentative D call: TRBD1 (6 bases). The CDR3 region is CSAKIRDIPEAFF. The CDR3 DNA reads TGCAGTGCTAAAATCCGGGACATTCCTGAAGCTTTCTTT.